This T cell receptor beta chain was recorded in a study of shared clonotypes between healthy human individuals. In the study overall: A few men and two women, aged 18 to 49, were donors.

General observations from the study: Estimated richness values were generally larger in naive subsets than in memory subsets. Non-shared clonotypes were found to have lower generation probabilities than the clonotypes that were shared by all four of the sorted-subset donors.

The CDR3 consists of 15 residues. To note about this clone: The antigen remains undetermined.

Replicate PCRs run on sorted subsets employed around 200 ng DNA, 25,000 to 35,000 T cell genomes. Some clones are missing from TCRdb's copy, which holds only in-frame ones; the method was immunoSEQ multiplex PCR. The sample carries a few hundred thousand clones, 95% recorded once. The naive CD8 subset, CD45RO-negative cells positively selected for CCR7, excluded terminally differentiated effector memory CD45RA+ cells. Sequenced: naive CD8+ T cells sorted from blood. This rearrangement joins TRBV21-1 to TRBJ1-5; the table's D call, TRBD1, has no DNA check behind it. TRBV21-1 is a pseudogene locus. The origin of this receptor is a woman in her 30s in good health. The CDR3 spells CASSRRGQGNQPQHF. The CDR3 DNA reads TGTGCCAGCAGCCGTCGGGGACAGGGGAATCAGCCCCAGCATTTT.